The clone carrying this TCR beta chain was counted many times. Its antigen remains unidentified. This CDR3 is 16 amino acids long. Trimming took 5 bases from V and 0 from J, leaving 17 bases between them. Germline-derived CDR1 and CDR2 are SGHVS and FNYEAQ. TCRdb itself ran the RT-PCR reads through MiXCR, one entry per CDR3 protein. The sample consists of approximately 570,000 distinct CDR3 sequences, around 8% of them appearing once. The entry originates in a study of response to subunit inactivated influenza vaccine. Study outcomes and limitations: Authors proposed each seasonal influenza vaccination draws in few new T cells.

The sequenced sample was PBMCs from blood, obtained less than 30 months after vaccination. This receptor was identified in a man in his fifties or sixties who received an inactivated influenza vaccine. The J gene is TRBJ2-7, the V gene TRBV7-6, with a tentative D call TRBD2 (5 bases). The CDR3 DNA sequence: TGTGCCAGCAGCCCGAGATCGGGGAAGACCTCCTACGAGCAGTACTTC. Amino acid sequence: CASSPRSGKTSYEQYF.